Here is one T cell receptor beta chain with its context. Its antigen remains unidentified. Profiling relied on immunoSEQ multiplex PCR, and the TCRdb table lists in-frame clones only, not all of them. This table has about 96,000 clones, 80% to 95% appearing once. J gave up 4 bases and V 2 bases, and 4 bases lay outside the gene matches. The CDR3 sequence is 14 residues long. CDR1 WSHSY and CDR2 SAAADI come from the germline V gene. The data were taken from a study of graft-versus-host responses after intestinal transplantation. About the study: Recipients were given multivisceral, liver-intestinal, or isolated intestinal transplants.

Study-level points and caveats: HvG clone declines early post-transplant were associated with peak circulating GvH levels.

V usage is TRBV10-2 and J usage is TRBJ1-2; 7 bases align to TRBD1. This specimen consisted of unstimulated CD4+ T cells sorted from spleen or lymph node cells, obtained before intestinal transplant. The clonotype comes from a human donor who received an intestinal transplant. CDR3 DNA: TGCGCCAGCAGTGAGCCGGGACAGTTCTATGGCTACACCTTC. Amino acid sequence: CASSEPGQFYGYTF.